The 18 T cell receptor beta chains presented below share a single source sample, sequenced in a study of cytomegalovirus exposure and HLA in healthy donors. 60 Vbeta and 13 Jbeta primers were used in PCR. Clones were read by immunoSEQ multiplex PCR, and TCRdb kept only the in-frame ones, dropping some. The sample contains about 200,000 clones, over 75% of which appear only once. The material sequenced was PBMCs. These receptors all stem from a young man in good health and CMV-seronegative.

This clone was seen a handful of times. The chain combines TRBV19 with TRBJ2-1; a possible D gene is TRBD1 (6 bases). V lost 1 base and J lost 9, with 13 bases in between. This CDR3 has 14 amino acids. In germline, CDR1 is LNHDA, CDR2 SQIVND (reference sequence). The CDR3 spells CASSIGFRGAEQFF. Here the CDR3 DNA reads TGTGCCAGTAGTATAGGGTTCAGGGGTGCTGAGCAGTTCTTC.

V is TRBV7-8 and J is TRBJ2-7; D perhaps matches TRBD1 (6 bases). Per the germline V gene, CDR1 is SGHVS and CDR2 is FQNEAQ. Deletions cut 5 bases from V and 4 bases from J, with 12 bases between. The CDR3 loop spans 13 amino acids. The CDR3 region has the DNA TGTGCCAGCAGCACAAGGACAGAATACGAGCAGTACTTC. Protein product: CASSTRTEYEQYF. The complete variable domain, with remaining parts taken from reference TRBV7-8 and TRBJ2-7, reads GAGVSQSPRYKVAKRGQDVALRCDPISGHVSLFWYQQALGQGPEFLTYFQNEAQLDKSGLPSDRFFAERPEGSVSTLKIQRTQQEDSAVYLCASSTRTEYEQYFGPGTRLTVT.

This sequence joins TRBV2 and TRBJ1-2; possible D gene TRBD1, 5 bases. CDR1 and CDR2 (germline): SNHLY, FYNNEI. V lost 6 bases and J lost 7, with 12 bases in between. CDR3 length equals 12 residues. The CDR3 here is CASRVGQGGYTF. CDR3 nucleotides: TGTGCCAGCAGAGTCGGACAAGGTGGCTACACCTTC.

This clone was observed a single time. The rearrangement links TRBV2 to TRBJ1-2; 8 bases line up with TRBD1. Germline V gene sequence: CDR1 SNHLY, CDR2 FYNNEI. The J segment lost 6 bases and the V segment lost 4 bases, leaving 16 bases of the junction unmatched. This CDR3 is built from 17 residues. The CDR3 region is CASSARQGALRMNGYTF. DNA for the CDR3: TGTGCCAGCAGTGCACGGCAGGGGGCGCTCCGGATGAATGGCTACACCTTC.

The V and J genes are TRBV13 and TRBJ2-4; 8 positions match TRBD2. Trimming cost V 4 bases and J 4 bases; bases outside gene matches: 9. The CDR3 spans 16 residues. Germline lookup yields CDR1 PRHDT and CDR2 FYEKMQ (reference sequence). This CDR3 is CASSSTPGLGKNIQYF. CDR3 bases: TGTGCCAGCAGCTCCACGCCGGGACTAGGGAAAAACATTCAGTACTTC.

This chain connects TRBV2 to TRBJ1-2; TRBD1 matches 11 bases. From germline, CDR1 is SNHLY and CDR2 FYNNEI. This CDR3 is built from 17 residues. V lost 2 bases and J lost 8; bases outside the gene matches: 13. In DNA, the CDR3 is TGTGCCAGCAGTGAAAGGACAGGGGGCTTAAGATTAAGGGGCTACACCTTC. As protein: CASSERTGGLRLRGYTF. Combining the CDR3 with reference TRBV2 and TRBJ1-2 gives the whole variable domain EPEVTQTPSHQVTQMGQEVILRCVPISNHLYFYWYRQILGQKVEFLVSFYNNEISEKSEIFDDQFSVERPDGSNFTLKIRSTKLEDSAMYFCASSERTGGLRLRGYTFGSGTRLTVV.

DNA for the CDR3: TGTGCCAGCAGTCACAGGAGTTATCAGCCCCAGCATTTT. It yields the protein CASSHRSYQPQHF. This rearrangement joins TRBV27 to TRBJ1-5, with D possibly TRBD1 on 5 matching bases. Trimming shortened V by 5 bases and J by 5 bases, and 10 bases separated the two germline ends. This CDR3 has 13 amino acids. The germline V gene has CDR1 MNHEY and CDR2 SMNVEV (reference sequence).

The chain is built from TRBV10-3 and TRBJ1-6, with 8 nucleotides matching TRBD1. Per germline, CDR1 ENHRY and CDR2 SYGVKD. Losses at the gene ends were 3 bases for V and 7 bases for J; bases not matched to a gene: 11. CDR3 size: 17 residues. The CDR3 coding sequence is TGTGCCATCAGTGACTCAGGGGGCCAAGGAGAGAATTCACCCCTCCACTTT. It translates to CAISDSGGQGENSPLHF.

V is TRBV27 and J is TRBJ2-1; D unclear. V lost 6 bases, J lost 3 bases, and 3 bases lay in between. Germline values: CDR1 MNHEY, CDR2 SMNVEV (reference sequence). This CDR3 contains 11 residues. For the CDR3, the DNA is TGTGCCAGCAGATACTACAATGAGCAGTTCTTC. The encoded protein is CASRYYNEQFF.

The chain is built from TRBV5-1 and TRBJ2-1; 13 nucleotides align to TRBD2. In germline, CDR1 is SGHRS, CDR2 YFSETQ. After removal of 2 bases from V and 8 bases from J, the junction contained 1 base not matched to a gene. CDR3 length: 14 residues. The CDR3 sequence: CASSLGLAGDEQFF. CDR3 bases: TGCGCCAGCAGCTTAGGACTAGCGGGAGATGAGCAGTTCTTC.

V is TRBV30 and J is TRBJ1-2, with 10 bases lining up with TRBD1. Germline CDR1 GTSNPN, CDR2 SVGIG (reference sequence). This CDR3 spans 14 amino acids. The ends lost 8 bases at V and 4 bases at J; junction bases unmatched: 10. The CDR3 nucleotides are TGTGCCGCCGAGGGACAGGGGATCCTCTATGGCTACACCTTC. It yields the protein CAAEGQGILYGYTF.

The chain employs TRBV30 and TRBJ1-2; tentative D call: TRBD1 (6 bases). The CDR3 covers 15 residues. V lost 2 bases and J lost 8, with 21 bases in between. Germline V gene lookup returns CDR1 GTSNPN and CDR2 SVGIG (reference sequence). In nucleotides, the CDR3 is TGTGCCTGGAGTCACGGGCGCCTGGGGGCGCACGGCTACACCTTC. It codes for CAWSHGRLGAHGYTF. Filled out from reference TRBV30 and TRBJ1-2, the complete variable domain reads SQTIHQWPATLVQPVGSPLSLECTVEGTSNPNLYWYRQAAGRGLQLLFYSVGIGQISSEVPQNLSASRPQDRQFILSSKKLLLSDSGFYLCAWSHGRLGAHGYTFGSGTRLTVV.

In regard to this clone: The sample contains more than one DNA sequence encoding this CDR3. The DNA of the CDR3 is TGCGCCAGCAGCCAAGAAGTGGAGGGGAGCGAGCAGTACTTC. Protein product: CASSQEVEGSEQYF. The rearrangement uses TRBV4-1 and TRBJ2-7, with D possibly matching TRBD2 (6 bases). Trimming took off 0 bases at V and 6 bases at J, with 12 bases between the two ends. The germline V gene encodes CDR1 MGHRA and CDR2 YSYEKL. The CDR3 length is 14 residues.

V and J are TRBV19 and TRBJ2-2, with D hard to call. CDR1 is LNHDA, CDR2 SQIVND, per germline (reference sequence). The CDR3 is made up of 13 amino acids. V dropped 6 bases and J dropped 6 bases, with 11 bases sitting between them. The CDR3 loop is CASRFPLSGELFF. CDR3 DNA: TGTGCCAGTAGGTTCCCCTTATCCGGGGAGCTGTTTTTT.

This chain joins TRBV5-6 and TRBJ1-5, with D perhaps matching TRBD1 (5 bases). There are 16 residues in the CDR3. Trimming removed 3 bases at V and 2 bases at J, with 15 bases between. CDR1 SGHDT and CDR2 YYEEEE come from the germline V gene. Here the CDR3 DNA reads TGTGCCAGCAGCTCGATGGGGGGGTCGGGCAATCAGCCCCAGCATTTT. Amino acids: CASSSMGGSGNQPQHF.

J is TRBJ2-7 and V is TRBV15, with TRBD1 as a possible D gene (5 bases). Trimming took off 7 bases at V and 3 bases at J, with 13 bases between the two ends. The germline V gene has CDR1 LNHNV and CDR2 YYDKDF (reference sequence). The CDR3 runs to 13 residues. The CDR3 region is CATIIGRVYEQYF. CDR3 bases: TGTGCCACCATTATCGGCAGGGTCTACGAGCAGTACTTC.

The V and J genes are TRBV7-6 and TRBJ2-3, with TRBD2 as a possible D gene (5 bases). The CDR3 spans 15 residues. V dropped 4 bases and J dropped 0 bases, with 11 bases sitting between them. The germline V gene encodes CDR1 SGHVS and CDR2 FNYEAQ. The DNA for the CDR3 is TGTGCCAGCAGCTCCGGGATGTATAGCACAGATACGCAGTATTTT. The encoded protein is CASSSGMYSTDTQYF. The full variable domain, completed using reference TRBV7-6 and TRBJ2-3, is GAGVSQSPRYKVTKRGQDVALRCDPISGHVSLYWYRQALGQGPEFLTYFNYEAQQDKSGLPNDRFSAERPEGSISTLTIQRTEQRDSAMYRCASSSGMYSTDTQYFGPGTRLTVL.

The chain recombines TRBV11-1 with TRBJ2-3; D might be TRBD1 (5 bases). The length of the CDR3 is 16 residues. Trimming took off 6 bases at V and 0 bases at J, with 16 bases between the two ends. Germline V gene data show CDR1 as SGHAT and CDR2 as FQDESV (reference sequence). CDR3 sequence: CASRGPAGPSTDTQYF. CDR3 in DNA: TGTGCCAGCAGAGGTCCGGCAGGGCCTAGCACAGATACGCAGTATTTT.